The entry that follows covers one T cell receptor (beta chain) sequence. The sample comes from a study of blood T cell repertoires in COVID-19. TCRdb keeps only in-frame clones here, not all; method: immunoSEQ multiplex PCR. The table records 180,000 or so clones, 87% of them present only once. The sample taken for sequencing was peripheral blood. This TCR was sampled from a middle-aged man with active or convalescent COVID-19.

The CDR3 is CASSKVGGVLQETQYF. The DNA for the CDR3 is TGTGCCAGCAGCAAAGTCGGGGGGGTCCTCCAAGAGACCCAGTACTTC. This chain connects TRBV21-1 to TRBJ2-5; the DNA was not compared with TRBD2, the D call given in the table. TRBV21-1 is reported as a pseudogene. The CDR3 length is 16 residues.